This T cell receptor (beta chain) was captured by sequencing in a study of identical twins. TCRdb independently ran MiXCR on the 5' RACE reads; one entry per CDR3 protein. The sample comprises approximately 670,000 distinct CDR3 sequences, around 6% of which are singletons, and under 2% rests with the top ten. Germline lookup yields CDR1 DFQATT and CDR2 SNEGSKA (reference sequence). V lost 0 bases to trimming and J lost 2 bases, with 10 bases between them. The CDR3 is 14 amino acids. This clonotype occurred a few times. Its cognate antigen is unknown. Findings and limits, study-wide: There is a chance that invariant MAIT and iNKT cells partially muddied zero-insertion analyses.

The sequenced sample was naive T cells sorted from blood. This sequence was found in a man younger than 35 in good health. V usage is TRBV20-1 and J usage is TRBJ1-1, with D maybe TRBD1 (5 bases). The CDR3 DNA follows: TGCAGTGCTAGAGATGGGGCCTTAAACACTGAAGCTTTCTTT. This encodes CSARDGALNTEAFF.